This TCR beta chain was retrieved from a study of blood T cell repertoires in COVID-19 (TCRdb year 2020). In the study overall: Collaborator samples came from the United States, Italy and Spain and covered acute and convalescent phases of COVID-19. The material from the prospective study consisted of cDNA or gDNA derived from T cells, B-cell-depleted T cells, or PBMCs. Subjects who had been exposed to COVID-19, were actively infected with it, or had recovered from it provided the deeply sampled blood TCRbeta repertoires that made up the dataset. The repertoires were released in a freely available public database meant as a resource for research on the immune response to SARS-CoV-2. The samples were drawn from the first 160 participants of the ongoing ImmuneRACE study and from 1,254 subjects provided by 6 global collaborators. The sample metadata nearly always contained a de-identified subject ID, COVID-19 status, age in years and sex. Where HLA class I and class II types were available, the types were taken from metadata supplied by the sample provider, not from assay-based typing.

To note about this clone: The antigen this receptor binds is unknown. No base quality values were provided; no much bigger clone lies one nucleotide off.

Study-wide conclusions, independent of this receptor: The quantity of clinical and demographic metadata differed by source and by participant and was supplied without curation.

Enrolling through a virtual design, the prospective study's participants ranged in age from about 18 to 89 years and lived across roughly 23 United States geographic areas. Cohort assignment in the prospective study relied on participant-reported clinical history from a screening survey and a study questionnaire. ImmuneRACE Cohort 3 recovered participants were defined by two consecutive negative NP/OP PCR tests, healthcare professional clearance, or symptom resolution. Mobile phlebotomists in the prospective study collected whole blood, serum and a nasopharyngeal or oropharyngeal swab from every participant. Participants in the prospective study had the option to provide additional blood draws and questionnaires over a roughly 2-month period. Blood samples from the prospective study were shipped frozen or at room temperature prior to DNA extraction. The immunoSEQ Assay, a bias-controlled multiplex PCR, was used to amplify TCRbeta CDR3 regions from genomic DNA. The study's own analysis went as follows. The number of nucleated cells in each sample was estimated by amplification of reference gene primers within the assay. Sequence reads were collapsed and filtered to measure the absolute abundance of every unique TCRbeta CDR3 rearrangement. Productive Simpson clonality was computed per sample as the square root of Simpson's diversity index over productive rearrangements. Drawn from immuneACCESS, this table holds only the in-frame rearrangements with V and J called that TCRdb kept. Clones are partly lost; checked studies trace under half to an unresolved V gene and leave the rest unexplained. V, J and clone size are those of that table, while D and trimming were read from the DNA. For this sample the table gives 190,000 or so clones, of which around 90% were detected only once. Approximately 2.1% of the sample goes to the ten largest clones.

From a lookup of the germline V gene, CDR1 and CDR2 are SGHVS and FNYEAQ. The CDR3 sequence holds 15 residues, the cysteine and phenylalanine included. The kept DNA is CDR3 alone, 45 bases in frame from the first base. V is pared back by 2 bases and J by 7 bases, with 12 bases lying between the germline termini. The chain uses TRBV7-6 and TRBJ1-6, and perhaps TRBD1 as D gene, on 5 matching bases. Material: PBMCs or T cells enriched from blood (not recorded which). The clonotype comes from a woman in her twenties or thirties who had recovered from COVID-19. The CDR3 here reads CASSLLWGDNSPLHF. The DNA is TGTGCCAGCAGCTTACTCTGGGGGGACAATTCACCCCTCCACTTT.